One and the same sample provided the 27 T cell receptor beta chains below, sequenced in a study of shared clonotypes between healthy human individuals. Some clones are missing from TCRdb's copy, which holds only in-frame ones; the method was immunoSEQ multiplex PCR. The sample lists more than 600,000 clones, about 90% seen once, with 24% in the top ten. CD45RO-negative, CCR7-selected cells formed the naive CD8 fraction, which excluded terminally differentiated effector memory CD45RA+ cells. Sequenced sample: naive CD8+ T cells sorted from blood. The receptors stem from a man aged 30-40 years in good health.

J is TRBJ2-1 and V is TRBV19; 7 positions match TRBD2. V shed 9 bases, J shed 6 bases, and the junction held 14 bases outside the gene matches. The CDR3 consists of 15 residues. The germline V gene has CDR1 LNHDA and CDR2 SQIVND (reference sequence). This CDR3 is CASQTVGGSSNEQFF. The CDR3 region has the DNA TGTGCCAGCCAAACGGTTGGCGGGAGTAGCAATGAGCAGTTCTTC.

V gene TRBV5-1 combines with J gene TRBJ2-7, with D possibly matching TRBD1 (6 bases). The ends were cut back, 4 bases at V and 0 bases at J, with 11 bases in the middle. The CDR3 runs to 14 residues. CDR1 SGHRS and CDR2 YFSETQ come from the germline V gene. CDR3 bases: TGCGCCAGCAGCCCGATGGGGGCCTCCTACGAGCAGTACTTC. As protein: CASSPMGASYEQYF.

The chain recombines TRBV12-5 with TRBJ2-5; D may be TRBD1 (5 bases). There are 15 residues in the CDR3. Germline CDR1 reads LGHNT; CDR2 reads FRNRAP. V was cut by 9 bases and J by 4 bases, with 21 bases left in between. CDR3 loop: CARMGPRGWRETQYF. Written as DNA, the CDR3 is TGTGCTAGGATGGGCCCAAGGGGATGGAGAGAGACCCAGTACTTC.

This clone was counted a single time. The CDR3 DNA follows: TGTGCCAGCAGCTTGAAGACAGGGGGATATGAGGGCTACACCTTC. Its protein is CASSLKTGGYEGYTF. V gene TRBV7-8 combines with J gene TRBJ1-2; 9 bases align to TRBD1. There are 15 residues in the CDR3. Losses at the gene ends were 3 bases for V and 8 bases for J; bases not matched to a gene: 10. Germline V gene data show CDR1 as SGHVS and CDR2 as FQNEAQ.

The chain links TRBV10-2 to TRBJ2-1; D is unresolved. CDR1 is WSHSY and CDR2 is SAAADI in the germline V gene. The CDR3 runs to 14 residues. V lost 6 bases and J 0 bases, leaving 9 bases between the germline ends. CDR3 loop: CASSLPSSYNEQFF. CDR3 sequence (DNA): TGCGCCAGCAGCCTTCCAAGCTCCTACAATGAGCAGTTCTTC.

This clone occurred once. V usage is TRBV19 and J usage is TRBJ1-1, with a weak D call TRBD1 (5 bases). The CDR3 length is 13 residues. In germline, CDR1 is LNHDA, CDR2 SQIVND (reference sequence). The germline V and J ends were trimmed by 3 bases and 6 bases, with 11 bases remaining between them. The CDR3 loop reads CASSIWGRSEAFF. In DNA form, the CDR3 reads TGTGCCAGTAGTATTTGGGGGAGATCTGAAGCTTTCTTT.

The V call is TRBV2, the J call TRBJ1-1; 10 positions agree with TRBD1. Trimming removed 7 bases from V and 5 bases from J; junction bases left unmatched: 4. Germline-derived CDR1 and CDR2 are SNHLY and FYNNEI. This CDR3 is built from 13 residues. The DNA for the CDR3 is TGTGCCAGCATCGGACAGGGGGTTACTGAAGCTTTCTTT. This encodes CASIGQGVTEAFF.

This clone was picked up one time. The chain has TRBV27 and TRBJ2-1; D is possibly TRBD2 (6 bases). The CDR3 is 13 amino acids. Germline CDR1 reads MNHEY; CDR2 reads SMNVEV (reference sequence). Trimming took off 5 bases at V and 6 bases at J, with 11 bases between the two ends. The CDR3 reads CASSQHSGNEQFF. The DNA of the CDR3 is TGTGCCAGCAGTCAGCATAGCGGCAATGAGCAGTTCTTC.

The CDR3 reads CASSPWGLAGATGELFF. CDR3 sequence (DNA): TGTGCCAGCAGCCCGTGGGGACTAGCGGGAGCTACCGGGGAGCTGTTTTTT. The chain couples TRBV9 to TRBJ2-2; TRBD2 matches at 14 bases. This CDR3 spans 17 amino acids. Germline V gene data show CDR1 as SGDLS and CDR2 as YYNGEE. V trimming: 4 bases; J trimming: 5 bases; junction bases outside the gene matches: 7.

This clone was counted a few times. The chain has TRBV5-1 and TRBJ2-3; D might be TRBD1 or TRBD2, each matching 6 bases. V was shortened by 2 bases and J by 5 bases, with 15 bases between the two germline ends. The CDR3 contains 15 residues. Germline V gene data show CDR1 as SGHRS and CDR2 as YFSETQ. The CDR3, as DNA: TGCGCCAGCAGCTTTTCCGGGGGCGGTTTAGATACGCAGTATTTT. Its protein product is CASSFSGGGLDTQYF.

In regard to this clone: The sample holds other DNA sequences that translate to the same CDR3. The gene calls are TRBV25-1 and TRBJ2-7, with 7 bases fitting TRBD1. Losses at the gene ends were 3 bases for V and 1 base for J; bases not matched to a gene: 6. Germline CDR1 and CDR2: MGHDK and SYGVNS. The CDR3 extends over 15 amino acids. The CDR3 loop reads CASSEGRGLSYEQYF. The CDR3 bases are TGTGCCAGCAGTGAGGGCAGGGGGTTATCCTACGAGCAGTACTTC.

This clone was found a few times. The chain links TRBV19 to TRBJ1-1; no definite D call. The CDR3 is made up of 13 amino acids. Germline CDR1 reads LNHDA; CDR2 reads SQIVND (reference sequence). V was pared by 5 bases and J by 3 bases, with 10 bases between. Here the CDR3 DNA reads TGTGCCAGTAGTGTCGGGCCCCACACTGAAGCTTTCTTT. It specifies CASSVGPHTEAFF.

CDR3 coding DNA: TGTGCCAGCAGTGATACGGGACAGACTACCTACGAGCAGTACTTC. As protein: CASSDTGQTTYEQYF. The chain combines TRBV2 with TRBJ2-7; 7 positions match TRBD1. From germline, CDR1 is SNHLY and CDR2 FYNNEI. Germline trimming cut 3 bases from V and 2 bases from J; bases unmatched to any gene: 7. This CDR3 is built from 15 residues. Together with reference TRBV2 and TRBJ2-7, the CDR3 gives the full variable domain: EPEVTQTPSHQVTQMGQEVILRCVPISNHLYFYWYRQILGQKVEFLVSFYNNEISEKSEIFDDQFSVERPDGSNFTLKIRSTKLEDSAMYFCASSDTGQTTYEQYFGPGTRLTVT.

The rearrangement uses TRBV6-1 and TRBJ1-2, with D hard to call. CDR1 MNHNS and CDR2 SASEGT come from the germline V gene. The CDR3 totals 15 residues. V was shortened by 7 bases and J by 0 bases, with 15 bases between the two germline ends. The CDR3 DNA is TGTGCCAGCACCCCGGGTCCGGGAGCTAACTATGGCTACACCTTC. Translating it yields CASTPGPGANYGYTF.

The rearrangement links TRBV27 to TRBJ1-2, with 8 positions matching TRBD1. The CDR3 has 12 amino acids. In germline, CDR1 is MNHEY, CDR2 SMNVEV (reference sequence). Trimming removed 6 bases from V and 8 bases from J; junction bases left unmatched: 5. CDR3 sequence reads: CASSGTGGGYTF. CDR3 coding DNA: TGTGCCAGCAGCGGTACAGGGGGAGGCTACACCTTC.

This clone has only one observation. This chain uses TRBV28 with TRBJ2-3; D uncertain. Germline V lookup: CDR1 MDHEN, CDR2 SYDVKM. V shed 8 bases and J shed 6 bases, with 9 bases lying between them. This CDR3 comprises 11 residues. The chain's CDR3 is CASGAWDTQYF. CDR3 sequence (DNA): TGTGCCAGCGGAGCTTGGGATACGCAGTATTTT. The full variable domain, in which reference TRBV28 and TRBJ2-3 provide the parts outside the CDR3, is DVKVTQSSRYLVKRTGEKVFLECVQDMDHENMFWYRQDPGLGLRLIYFSYDVKMKEKGDIPEGYSVSREKKERFSLILESASTNQTSMYLCASGAWDTQYFGPGTRLTVL.

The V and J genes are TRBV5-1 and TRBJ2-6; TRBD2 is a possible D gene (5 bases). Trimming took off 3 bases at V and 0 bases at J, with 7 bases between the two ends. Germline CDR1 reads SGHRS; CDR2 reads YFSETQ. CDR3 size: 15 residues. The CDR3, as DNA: TGCGCCAGCAGCTCGGAGGCCTCTGGGGCCAACGTCCTGACTTTC. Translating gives CASSSEASGANVLTF. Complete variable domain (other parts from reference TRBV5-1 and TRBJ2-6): KAGVTQTPRYLIKTRGQQVTLSCSPISGHRSVSWYQQTPGQGLQFLFEYFSETQRNKGNFPGRFSGRQFSNSRSEMNVSTLELGDSALYLCASSSEASGANVLTFGAGSRLTVL.

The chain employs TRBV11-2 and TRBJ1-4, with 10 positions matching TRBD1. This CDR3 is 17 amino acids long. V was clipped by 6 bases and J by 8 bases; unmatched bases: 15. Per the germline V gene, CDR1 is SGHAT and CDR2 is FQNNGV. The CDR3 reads CASRSKDRGVEDEKLFF. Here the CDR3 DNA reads TGTGCCAGCAGATCCAAGGACAGGGGGGTCGAGGACGAAAAACTGTTTTTT.

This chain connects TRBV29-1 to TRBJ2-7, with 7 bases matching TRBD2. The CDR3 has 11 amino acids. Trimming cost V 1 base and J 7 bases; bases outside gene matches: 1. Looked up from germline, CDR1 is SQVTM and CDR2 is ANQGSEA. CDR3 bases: TGCAGCGTTGAAGGGCGGGAGGAGCAGTACTTC. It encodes CSVEGREEQYF.

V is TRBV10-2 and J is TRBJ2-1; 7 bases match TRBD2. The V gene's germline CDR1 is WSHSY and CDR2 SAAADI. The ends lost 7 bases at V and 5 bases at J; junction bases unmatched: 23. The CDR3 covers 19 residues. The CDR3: CASNELYERDPPLNNEQFF. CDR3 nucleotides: TGCGCCAGCAACGAGTTGTATGAGCGGGATCCTCCCCTTAACAATGAGCAGTTCTTC.

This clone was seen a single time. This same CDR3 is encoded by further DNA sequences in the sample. The CDR3 spells CASSESYEQYF. The CDR3 nucleotides read TGTGCCAGCAGCGAGAGTTACGAGCAGTACTTC. The chain links TRBV7-2 to TRBJ2-7; the D is unclear. The CDR3 length is 11 residues. Trimming left V 5 bases short and J 4 bases short, with 6 bases between. Germline V gene lookup returns CDR1 SGHTA and CDR2 FQGNSA.

The CDR3 sequence: CASSPPTGPTSLAFF. The CDR3 nucleotides are TGTGCCAGCTCACCACCGACAGGGCCAACATCCTTAGCTTTCTTT. The rearrangement links TRBV18 to TRBJ1-1, with 7 bases aligning to TRBD1. The ends lost 0 bases at V and 10 bases at J; junction bases unmatched: 11. The CDR3 spans 15 residues. Germline CDR1 and CDR2: KGHSH and LQKENI. The whole variable domain, filled in from reference TRBV18 and TRBJ1-1, reads NAGVMQNPRHLVRRRGQEARLRCSPMKGHSHVYWYRQLPEEGLKFMVYLQKENIIDESGMPKERFSAEFPKEGPSILRIQQVVRGDSAAYFCASSPPTGPTSLAFFGQGTRLTVV.

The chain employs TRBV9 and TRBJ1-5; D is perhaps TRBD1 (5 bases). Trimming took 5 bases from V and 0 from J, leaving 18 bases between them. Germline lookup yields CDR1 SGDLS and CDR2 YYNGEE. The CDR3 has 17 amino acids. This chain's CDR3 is CASRRTRGRNSNQPQHF. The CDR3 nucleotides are TGTGCCAGCAGGAGGACAAGGGGAAGAAATAGCAATCAGCCCCAGCATTTT.

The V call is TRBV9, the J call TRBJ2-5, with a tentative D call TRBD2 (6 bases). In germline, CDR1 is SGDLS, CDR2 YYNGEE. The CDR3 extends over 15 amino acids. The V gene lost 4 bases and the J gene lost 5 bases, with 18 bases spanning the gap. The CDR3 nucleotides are TGTGCCAGCAGCCTAGGTGGGGGAGGCCTGGAGACCCAGTACTTC. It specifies CASSLGGGGLETQYF.

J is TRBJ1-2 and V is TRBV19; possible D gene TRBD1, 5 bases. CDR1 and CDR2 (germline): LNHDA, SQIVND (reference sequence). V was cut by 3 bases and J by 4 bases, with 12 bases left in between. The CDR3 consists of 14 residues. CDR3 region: CASSITDSPYGYTF. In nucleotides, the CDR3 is TGTGCCAGTAGTATCACCGACAGCCCCTATGGCTACACCTTC.

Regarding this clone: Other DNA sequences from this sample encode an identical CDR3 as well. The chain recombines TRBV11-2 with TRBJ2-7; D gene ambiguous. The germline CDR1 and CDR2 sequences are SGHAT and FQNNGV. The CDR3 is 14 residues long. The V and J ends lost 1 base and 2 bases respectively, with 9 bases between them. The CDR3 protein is CASSLGAGAYEQYF. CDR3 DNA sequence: TGTGCCAGCAGCTTAGGTGCTGGCGCCTACGAGCAGTACTTC.

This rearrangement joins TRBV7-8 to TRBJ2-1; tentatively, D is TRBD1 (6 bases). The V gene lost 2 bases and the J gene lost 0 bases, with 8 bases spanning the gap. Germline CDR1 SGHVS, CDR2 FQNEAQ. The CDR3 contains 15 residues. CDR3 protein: CASSLTDSSYNEQFF. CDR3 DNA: TGTGCCAGCAGCTTAACGGACAGCTCCTACAATGAGCAGTTCTTC.